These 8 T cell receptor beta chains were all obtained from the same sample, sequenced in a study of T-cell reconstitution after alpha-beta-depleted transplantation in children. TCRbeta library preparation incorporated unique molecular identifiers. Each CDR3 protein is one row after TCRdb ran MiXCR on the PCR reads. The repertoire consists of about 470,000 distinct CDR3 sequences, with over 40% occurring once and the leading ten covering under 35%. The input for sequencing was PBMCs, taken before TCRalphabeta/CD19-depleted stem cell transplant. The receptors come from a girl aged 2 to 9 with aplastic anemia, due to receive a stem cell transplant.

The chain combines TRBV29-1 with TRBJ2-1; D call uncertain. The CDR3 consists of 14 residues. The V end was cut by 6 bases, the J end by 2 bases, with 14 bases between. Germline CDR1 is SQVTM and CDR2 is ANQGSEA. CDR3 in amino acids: CSVVGPGPYNEQFF. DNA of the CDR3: TGCAGCGTCGTCGGCCCCGGACCCTACAATGAGCAGTTCTTC.

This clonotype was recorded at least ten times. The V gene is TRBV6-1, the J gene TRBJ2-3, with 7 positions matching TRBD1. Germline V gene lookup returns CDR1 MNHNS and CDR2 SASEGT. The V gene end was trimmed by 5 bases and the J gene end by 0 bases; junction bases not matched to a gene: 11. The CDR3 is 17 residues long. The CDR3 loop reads CASSLRRTGTSTDTQYF. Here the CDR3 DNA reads TGTGCCAGCAGTCTGCGGAGGACAGGTACTAGCACAGATACGCAGTATTTT.

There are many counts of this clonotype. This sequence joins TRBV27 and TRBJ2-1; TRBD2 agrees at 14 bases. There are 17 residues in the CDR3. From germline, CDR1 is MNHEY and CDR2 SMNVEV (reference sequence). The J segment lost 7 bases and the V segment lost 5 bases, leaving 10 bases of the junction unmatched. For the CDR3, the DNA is TGTGCCAGCAGTCCTATTGGGACTAGCGGGAGTGGTAATGAGCAGTTCTTC. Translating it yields CASSPIGTSGSGNEQFF.

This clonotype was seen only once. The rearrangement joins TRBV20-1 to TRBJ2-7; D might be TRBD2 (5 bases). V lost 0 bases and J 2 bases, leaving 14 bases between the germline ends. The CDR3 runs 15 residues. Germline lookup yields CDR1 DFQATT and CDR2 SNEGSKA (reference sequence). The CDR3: CSARDFAGPPYEQYF. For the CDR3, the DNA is TGCAGTGCTAGAGATTTCGCGGGTCCCCCCTACGAGCAGTACTTC.

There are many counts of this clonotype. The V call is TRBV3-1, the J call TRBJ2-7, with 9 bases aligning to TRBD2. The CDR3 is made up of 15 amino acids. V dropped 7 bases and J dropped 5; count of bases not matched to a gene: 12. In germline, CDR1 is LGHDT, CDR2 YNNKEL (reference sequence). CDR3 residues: CASTYRGLAWHEQYF. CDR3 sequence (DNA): TGTGCCAGCACCTACCGGGGACTAGCCTGGCACGAGCAGTACTTC.

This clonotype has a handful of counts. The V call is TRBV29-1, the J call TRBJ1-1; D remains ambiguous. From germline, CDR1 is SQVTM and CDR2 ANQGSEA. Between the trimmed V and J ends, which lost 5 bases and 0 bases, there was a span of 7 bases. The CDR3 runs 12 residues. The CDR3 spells CSVHIVNTEAFF. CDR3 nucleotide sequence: TGCAGCGTTCATATTGTGAACACTGAAGCTTTCTTT.

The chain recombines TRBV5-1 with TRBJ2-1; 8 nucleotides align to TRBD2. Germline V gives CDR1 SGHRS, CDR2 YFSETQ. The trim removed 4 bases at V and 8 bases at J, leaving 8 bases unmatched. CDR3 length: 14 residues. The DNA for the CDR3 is TGCGCCAGCAGCAATAGCGGGGTTGCGGATGAGCAGTTCTTC. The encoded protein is CASSNSGVADEQFF. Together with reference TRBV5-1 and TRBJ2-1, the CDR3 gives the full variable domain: KAGVTQTPRYLIKTRGQQVTLSCSPISGHRSVSWYQQTPGQGLQFLFEYFSETQRNKGNFPGRFSGRQFSNSRSEMNVSTLELGDSALYLCASSNSGVADEQFFGPGTRLTVL.

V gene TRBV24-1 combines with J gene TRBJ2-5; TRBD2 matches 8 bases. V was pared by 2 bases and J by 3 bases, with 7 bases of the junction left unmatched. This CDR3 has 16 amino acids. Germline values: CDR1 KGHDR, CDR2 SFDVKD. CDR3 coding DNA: TGTGCCACCAGTGATTGGCGGGGGGAGGAAGAAGAGACCCAGTACTTC. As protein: CATSDWRGEEEETQYF.